Each of the 11 T cell receptor beta chains below was sequenced from the same sample in a study of vaccination effects on CD4 cells after COVID-19. The assay was immunoSEQ multiplex PCR, and TCRdb's table has in-frame clones only and misses some. This sample carries roughly 41,000 clones, 55% to 80% of them seen once, and the ten largest clones take about 8%. Subsequent to a culture period of less than twelve days, CD4+ T cells were isolated. Participants completed two doses of the BNT162b2 or mRNA-1273 vaccine. Their cognate antigens are unknown. Sequencing was performed on CD4+ T cells from PBMCs cultured without peptide, taken after COVID-19 vaccination. The receptors come from a human donor who received a COVID-19 vaccine.

The sample holds a few counts of this clone. The V gene is TRBV5-4, the J gene TRBJ2-1; D is unresolved. Germline loops: CDR1 SGHNT, CDR2 YYREEE (reference sequence). The V end was cut by 3 bases, the J end by 1 base, with 23 bases between. This CDR3 spans 19 amino acids. This CDR3 is CASSSRLGLRQRSYNEQFF. In DNA, the CDR3 is TGTGCCAGCAGCTCGCGGTTGGGGTTAAGGCAGAGATCCTACAATGAGCAGTTCTTC.

This rearrangement joins TRBV30 to TRBJ1-5; the D gene is possibly TRBD1 (5 bases). CDR3 size: 13 residues. CDR1 GTSNPN and CDR2 SVGIG come from the germline V gene (reference sequence). V was trimmed by 2 bases and J by 6 bases, leaving 11 bases between them. The CDR3 loop reads CAWSLGTGQPQHF. The CDR3 region has the DNA TGTGCCTGGAGTTTGGGGACCGGTCAGCCCCAGCATTTT.

This clone was picked up one time. The rearrangement joins TRBV7-9 to TRBJ2-7; D is unresolved. The CDR3 is 13 amino acids. V gave up 7 bases and J gave up 0 bases, with 10 bases separating them. CDR1 and CDR2 (germline): SEHNR, FQNEAQ (reference sequence). CDR3 sequence (DNA): TGTGCCAGCAAGGCACCGAGCTCCTACGAGCAGTACTTC. Translating it yields CASKAPSSYEQYF.

V gene TRBV2 combines with J gene TRBJ2-7; D is possibly TRBD1 (6 bases). The CDR3 runs 13 residues. Germline loops: CDR1 SNHLY, CDR2 FYNNEI. Trimming pared 3 bases from V and 2 bases from J, leaving 8 bases between. Here the CDR3 reads CASSEGAPYEQYF. Here the CDR3 DNA reads TGTGCCAGCAGTGAGGGGGCTCCCTACGAGCAGTACTTC.

The chain joins TRBV3-1 (or the pseudogene TRBV3-2) to TRBJ1-3, with TRBD1 identical over 9 bases. V shed 1 base and J 4 bases; nucleotides not matched to a gene: 5. The germline gives CDR1 LGHDT, CDR2 YNNKEL (reference sequence). The CDR3 sequence is 16 residues long. The chain's CDR3 is CASSQGTGVYGNTIYF. Here the CDR3 DNA reads TGTGCCAGCAGCCAAGGGACAGGGGTGTACGGAAACACCATATATTTT.

The rearrangement links TRBV25-1 to TRBJ1-1; D unresolved. Germline CDR1 is MGHDK and CDR2 is SYGVNS. V was cut by 6 bases and J by 2 bases, with 7 bases left in between. CDR3 length: 12 amino acids. In nucleotides, the CDR3 is TGTGCCAGCAGCCACCTTAACACTGAAGCTTTCTTT. Translating gives CASSHLNTEAFF.

This clone was counted between two and nine times. J is TRBJ2-2 and V is TRBV7-7; D uncertain. Germline assignment: CDR1 SSHAT and CDR2 FNYEAQ (reference sequence). V lost 1 base and J lost 0, with 3 bases in between. The CDR3 contains 14 residues. The CDR3 coding sequence is TGTGCCAGCAGCTTAGGGGCGAACACCGGGGAGCTGTTTTTT. Amino acids: CASSLGANTGELFF.

The chain links TRBV5-1 to TRBJ2-3; no clear D. Trimming took 4 bases from V and 6 from J, leaving 12 bases between them. The V gene's germline CDR1 is SGHRS and CDR2 YFSETQ. There are 13 residues in the CDR3. The chain's CDR3 is CASSAGITDTQYF. The CDR3 coding sequence is TGCGCCAGCAGCGCTGGTATAACGGATACGCAGTATTTT. The variable domain in full, completed from reference TRBV5-1 and TRBJ2-3, reads KAGVTQTPRYLIKTRGQQVTLSCSPISGHRSVSWYQQTPGQGLQFLFEYFSETQRNKGNFPGRFSGRQFSNSRSEMNVSTLELGDSALYLCASSAGITDTQYFGPGTRLTVL.

The V call is TRBV7-8, the J call TRBJ1-4; D uncertain. This CDR3 is 15 amino acids long. Trimming removed 2 bases at V and 0 bases at J, with 7 bases between. The germline gives CDR1 SGHVS, CDR2 FQNEAQ. The CDR3 DNA is TGTGCCAGCAGCTTATCCCCAACAACTAATGAAAAACTGTTTTTT. Amino acid sequence: CASSLSPTTNEKLFF.

This clone was seen a few times. V gene TRBV6-5 combines with J gene TRBJ1-5; TRBD1 might be the D (6 bases). The V and J ends lost 6 bases and 4 bases respectively, with 10 bases between them. Per germline, CDR1 MNHEY and CDR2 SVGAGI. This CDR3 spans 13 amino acids. Here the CDR3 reads CASSGQNNQPQHF. The CDR3 DNA reads TGTGCCAGCAGCGGACAGAATAATCAGCCCCAGCATTTT.

The CDR3 sequence: CASSQTQGARHGYTF. The CDR3 DNA reads as TGCGCCAGCAGCCAGACCCAGGGGGCGAGGCATGGCTACACCTTC. The chain has TRBV4-1 and TRBJ1-2; TRBD1 agrees at 8 bases. The CDR3 spans 15 residues. The germline gives CDR1 MGHRA, CDR2 YSYEKL. Unmatched junction bases numbered 9, after V lost 3 bases and J lost 6 bases.